The source of this T cell receptor (beta chain) is a study of T-cell reconstitution after alpha-beta-depleted transplantation in children. This clonotype was counted at least ten times. TCRbeta library preparation incorporated unique molecular identifiers. TCRdb called the PCR reads again in MiXCR, with one record for every CDR3 protein. This sample has about 470,000 distinct CDR3 sequences; over 40% occur once, and the top ten carry 27%. Germline CDR1 reads MGHRA; CDR2 reads YSYEKL. V was clipped by 3 bases and J by 7 bases; unmatched bases: 12. The CDR3 consists of 17 residues. Sequences were derived from PBMCs, sampled before TCRalphabeta/CD19-depleted stem cell transplant. This chain links TRBV4-1 with TRBJ2-3, with 11 bases fitting TRBD2. This receptor was taken from a girl aged 2 to 9 with aplastic anemia, due to receive a stem cell transplant. The CDR3 coding sequence is TGCGCCAGCAGCCACCCTCCTAGCGGGAGGTATGACAATACGCAGTATTTT. It translates to CASSHPPSGRYDNTQYF.